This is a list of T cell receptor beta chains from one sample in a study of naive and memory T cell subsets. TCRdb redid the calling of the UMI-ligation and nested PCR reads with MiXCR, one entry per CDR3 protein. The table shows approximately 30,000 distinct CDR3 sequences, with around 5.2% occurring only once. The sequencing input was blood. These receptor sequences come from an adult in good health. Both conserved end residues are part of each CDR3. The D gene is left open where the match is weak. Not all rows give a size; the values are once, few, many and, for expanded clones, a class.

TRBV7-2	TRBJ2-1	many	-	CASSLRNRRDHEQFF	TGTGCCAGCAGCTTACGGAACAGGCGGGACCATGAGCAGTTCTTC
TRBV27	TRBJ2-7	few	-	CASSLRGASPYEQYF	TGTGCCAGCAGTTTACGGGGGGCTAGCCCCTACGAGCAGTACTTC
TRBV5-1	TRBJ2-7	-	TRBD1	CASSSAGTVTYEQYF	TGCGCCAGCAGCTCGGCCGGGACAGTCACCTACGAGCAGTACTTC
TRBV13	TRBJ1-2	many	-	CASSFVSYGYTF	TGTGCCAGCAGCTTCGTCAGCTACGGCTACACCTTC
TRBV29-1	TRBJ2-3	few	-	CSVTPGGFTDTQYF	TGCAGCGTCACCCCCGGGGGATTCACAGATACGCAGTATTTT
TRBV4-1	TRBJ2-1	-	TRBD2	CASSQRASGRGNEQFF	TGCGCCAGCAGCCAAAGGGCTAGCGGGAGAGGCAATGAGCAGTTCTTC
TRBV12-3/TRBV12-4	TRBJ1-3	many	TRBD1	CASNPQGATGNTIYF	TGTGCCAGCAATCCACAGGGGGCTACTGGAAACACCATATATTTT
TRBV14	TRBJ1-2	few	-	CASSETALDGYTF	TGTGCCAGCAGCGAGACTGCTTTAGATGGCTACACCTTC
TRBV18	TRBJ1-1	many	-	CASSRGAFSNTEAFF	TGTGCCAGCTCACGGGGAGCTTTTTCGAACACTGAAGCTTTCTTT
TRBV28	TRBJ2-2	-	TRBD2	CASRPPVGSGSAGELFF	TGTGCCAGCAGACCCCCGGTTGGTAGCGGGAGTGCCGGGGAGCTGTTTTTT
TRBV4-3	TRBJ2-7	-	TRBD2	CASSQDPPSGSTYEQYF	TGCGCCAGCAGCCAGGATCCTCCCAGCGGGAGTACCTACGAGCAGTACTTC
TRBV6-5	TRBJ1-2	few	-	CASSYSEVLGNGYTF	TGTGCCAGCAGTTACTCGGAGGTGTTAGGGAACGGCTACACCTTC
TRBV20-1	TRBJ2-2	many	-	CSARDLRETKTGELFF	TGCAGTGCTAGAGATCTGAGGGAGACGAAAACCGGGGAGCTGTTTTTT
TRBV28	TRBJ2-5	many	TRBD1	CASSVGQGARGQYF	TGTGCCAGCAGTGTGGGACAGGGGGCCCGAGGCCAGTACTTC
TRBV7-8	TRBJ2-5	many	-	CASSLGPGAGETQYF	TGTGCCAGCAGCTTAGGGCCGGGAGCGGGAGAGACCCAGTACTTC
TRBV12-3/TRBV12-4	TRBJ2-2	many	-	CASSFLQGSGELFF	TGTGCCAGCAGTTTTCTACAAGGAAGCGGGGAGCTGTTTTTT
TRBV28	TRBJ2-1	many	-	CASLTGPLFSGEQFF	TGTGCCAGCTTAACAGGGCCTCTCTTTAGCGGCGAGCAGTTCTTC
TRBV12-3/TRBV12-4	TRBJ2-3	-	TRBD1	CASSSWDRGPADTQYF	TGTGCCAGCAGTTCCTGGGACAGGGGGCCCGCAGATACGCAGTATTTT
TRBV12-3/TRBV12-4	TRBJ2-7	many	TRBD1	CASTNIPGQGVNEQYF	TGTGCCAGCACCAACATCCCGGGACAGGGAGTAAACGAGCAGTACTTC
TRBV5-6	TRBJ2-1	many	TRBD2	CASSLYSGSYNEQFF	TGTGCCAGCAGCTTGTATAGCGGGAGCTACAATGAGCAGTTCTTC
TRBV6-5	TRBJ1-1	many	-	CASSWTPGMNTEAFF	TGTGCCAGCAGTTGGACACCTGGGATGAACACTGAAGCTTTCTTT
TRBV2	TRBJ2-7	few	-	CAGGSSSYEQYF	TGTGCCGGGGGGAGTAGCTCCTACGAGCAGTACTTC
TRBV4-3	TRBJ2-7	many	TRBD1	CASSQQGAGSSYEQYF	TGCGCCAGCAGCCAACAGGGGGCGGGAAGCTCCTACGAGCAGTACTTC
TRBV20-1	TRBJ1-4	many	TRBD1	CSAFTRTGKEKLFF	TGCAGTGCTTTTACCCGGACAGGGAAAGAAAAACTGTTTTTT
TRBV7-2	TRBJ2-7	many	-	CASSPGVLITYEQYF	TGTGCCAGCAGCCCAGGGGTCCTTATTACCTACGAGCAGTACTTC
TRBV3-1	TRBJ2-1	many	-	CASSQASGPYNEQFF	TGTGCCAGCAGCCAAGCCAGCGGGCCCTACAATGAGCAGTTCTTC
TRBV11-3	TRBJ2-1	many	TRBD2	CASSLSPRTSGRAEQFF	TGTGCCAGCAGCTTATCCCCTCGGACTAGCGGGAGAGCCGAGCAGTTCTTC
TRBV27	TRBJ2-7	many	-	CASTKRGETREQYF	TGTGCCAGCACCAAGAGGGGGGAGACCAGGGAGCAGTACTTC
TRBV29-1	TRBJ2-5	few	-	CSVLGEAETQYF	TGCAGCGTCTTAGGGGAGGCTGAGACCCAGTACTTC
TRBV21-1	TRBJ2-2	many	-	CASSSRGQGCTGELFF	TGTGCCAGCAGCTCGAGGGGACAGGGGTGCACCGGGGAGCTGTTTTTT
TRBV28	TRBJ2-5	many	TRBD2	CASSLPGLQETQYF	TGTGCCAGCAGTCTTCCGGGACTACAAGAGACCCAGTACTTC
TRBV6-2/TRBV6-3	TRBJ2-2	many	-	CASTLWGRSGLGELFF	TGTGCCAGCACCCTATGGGGACGGAGTGGACTCGGGGAGCTGTTTTTT
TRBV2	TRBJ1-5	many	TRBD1	CASGRDRSNSNQPQHF	TGTGCCAGCGGCCGGGACAGGTCCAATAGCAATCAGCCCCAGCATTTT
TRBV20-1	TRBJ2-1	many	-	CSAVGRGGSSYNEQFF	TGCAGTGCAGTAGGTCGCGGAGGGAGCTCCTACAATGAGCAGTTCTTC
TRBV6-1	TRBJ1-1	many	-	CASSVGAGSIVNTEAFF	TGTGCCAGCAGTGTGGGGGCGGGCAGCATAGTGAACACTGAAGCTTTCTTT
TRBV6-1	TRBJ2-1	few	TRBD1	CASSFLFLPQGAYNEQFF	TGTGCCAGCAGTTTTCTTTTCCTTCCCCAGGGGGCTTACAATGAGCAGTTCTTC
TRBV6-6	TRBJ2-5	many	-	CASSYSETQYF	TGTGCCAGCAGTTATTCGGAGACCCAGTACTTC
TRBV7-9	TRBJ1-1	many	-	CASSLRWDTEAFF	TGTGCCAGCTCTCTCAGGTGGGACACTGAAGCTTTCTTT
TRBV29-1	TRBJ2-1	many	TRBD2	CSVERASGRSYNEQFF	TGCAGCGTTGAAAGAGCTAGCGGGAGGTCCTACAATGAGCAGTTCTTC
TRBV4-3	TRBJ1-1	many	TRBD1	CASSPSVTGYTEAFF	TGCGCCAGCAGCCCAAGTGTGACAGGGTACACTGAAGCTTTCTTT
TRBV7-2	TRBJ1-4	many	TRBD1	CASSPDRVEKLFF	TGTGCCAGCAGCCCCGACAGGGTTGAAAAACTGTTTTTT
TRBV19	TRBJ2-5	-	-	CASSNKGLGETQYF	TGTGCCAGTAGTAATAAGGGGTTAGGAGAGACCCAGTACTTC
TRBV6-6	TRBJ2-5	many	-	CASEKTQYF	TGTGCCAGCGAAAAGACCCAGTACTTC
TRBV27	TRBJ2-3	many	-	CASSFAGRFTDTQYF	TGTGCCAGCAGTTTCGCGGGGAGATTCACAGATACGCAGTATTTT
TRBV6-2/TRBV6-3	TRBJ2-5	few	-	CASSYSRPREETQYF	TGTGCCAGCAGTTACTCTCGGCCCCGGGAAGAGACCCAGTACTTC
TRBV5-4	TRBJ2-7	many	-	CASSLPGTSYEQYF	TGTGCCAGCAGCTTGCCCGGAACTTCCTACGAGCAGTACTTC
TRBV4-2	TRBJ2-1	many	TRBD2	CASSQELTSGDNEQFF	TGTGCCAGCAGCCAAGAATTGACTAGCGGGGACAATGAGCAGTTCTTC
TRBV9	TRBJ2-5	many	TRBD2	CASSVGSGRSRAQYF	TGTGCCAGCAGCGTAGGTAGCGGGAGGTCAAGAGCCCAGTACTTC
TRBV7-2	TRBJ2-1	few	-	CASSLRYEQFF	TGTGCCAGCAGCTTAAGGTACGAGCAGTTCTTC
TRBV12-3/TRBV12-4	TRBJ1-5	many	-	CASSLGGDGNQPQHF	TGTGCCAGCAGTCTCGGGGGCGACGGCAATCAGCCCCAGCATTTT
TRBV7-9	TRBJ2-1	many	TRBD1	CASSLSGQGHRNEQFF	TGTGCCAGCAGCTTATCGGGACAGGGACACCGCAATGAGCAGTTCTTC
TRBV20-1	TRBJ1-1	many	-	CSARTSIYTEAFF	TGCAGTGCTAGAACCAGTATTTACACTGAAGCTTTCTTT
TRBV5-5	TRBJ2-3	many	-	CASSLMDADTQYF	TGTGCCAGCAGCTTGATGGATGCAGATACGCAGTATTTT
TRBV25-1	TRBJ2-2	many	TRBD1	CASSEWPHRGQNTGELFF	TGTGCCAGCAGTGAATGGCCCCACAGGGGTCAAAACACCGGGGAGCTGTTTTTT